Listed here is a single TCR beta chain. Antigen: not known. The sample originates from a study of identical twins. Notes on the study in general: For out-of-frame alpha sequences shared by twins, low generation probability was in excess. The degree of excess twin sharing was weaker in beta out-of-frame sequences. Clonotypes of the beta chain that were abundant in cord blood carried fewer insertions (memory repertoires showed none).

TCRdb ran MiXCR on the 5' RACE reads and lists one entry per CDR3 protein. The sample yields some 900,000 distinct CDR3 sequences, more than 9% seen once. The CDR3 extends over 15 amino acids. Germline V lookup: CDR1 MNHNS, CDR2 SASEGT. Trimming took off 5 bases at V and 2 bases at J, with 15 bases between the two ends. The data were also submitted as part of a second study, on yellow fever vaccine responses in identical twins. That paper notes: Reported findings indicate that twins' vaccine T cell responses seemed partially convergent, partially personalized.

The J gene is TRBJ2-5, the V gene TRBV6-1, with D maybe TRBD1 (5 bases). The receptor comes from a woman under 30 in good health. Input material: PBMCs. The CDR3 DNA reads as TGTGCCAGCAGTCCTTCAGGGTACCTACAAGAGACCCAGTACTTC. This encodes CASSPSGYLQETQYF.